Listed below are T cell receptor beta chains from one sample, sequenced in a study of shared clonotypes between healthy human individuals. The data were produced by immunoSEQ multiplex PCR, yet TCRdb's version contains in-frame clones alone and is incomplete. The sample holds approximately 600,000 clones; 85% to 95% are singletons and the top ten take approximately 0.12%. Sequenced material: naive CD8+ T cells sorted from blood. The receptor source for this set is a woman aged 25-40 years in good health. The CDR3 runs from the conserved cysteine through the conserved F or W. Each record gives: J gene, V gene, D gene, clone size, CDR3 DNA, CDR3 protein. A D gene is named only where the DNA matches it firmly. Size is stated for part of the rows, as once, few or many counts, or as a class when the clone is expanded.

j_gene: TRBJ2-7
v_gene: TRBV5-4
d_gene: .
abundance: once
CDR3nt: TGTGCCAGCAGCACAACTAGCAACGAGCAGTACTTC
CDR3aa: CASSTTSNEQYF

j_gene: TRBJ2-2
v_gene: TRBV7-2
d_gene: TRBD2
abundance: .
CDR3nt: TGTGCCAGCAGCTTATTGCGGGAGGTTAGCACCGGGGAGCTGTTTTTT
CDR3aa: CASSLLREVSTGELFF

j_gene: TRBJ2-7
v_gene: TRBV6-1
d_gene: .
abundance: .
CDR3nt: TGTGCCAGCAACAACGGGCTTCCCTACGAGCAGTACTTC
CDR3aa: CASNNGLPYEQYF

j_gene: TRBJ2-7
v_gene: TRBV10-3
d_gene: TRBD1
abundance: .
CDR3nt: TGTGCCATCAGCGCGGACAGGGTGTACGAGCAGTACTTC
CDR3aa: CAISADRVYEQYF

j_gene: TRBJ2-7
v_gene: TRBV4-2
d_gene: TRBD2
abundance: .
CDR3nt: TGTGCCAGCAGCCATGGGACTAGCGGGGCCGCCTACGAGCAGTACTTC
CDR3aa: CASSHGTSGAAYEQYF

j_gene: TRBJ1-1
v_gene: TRBV29-1
d_gene: TRBD1
abundance: .
CDR3nt: TGCAGCGTTGTGCGACAGGGCGTCGGGAACACTGAAGCTTTCTTT
CDR3aa: CSVVRQGVGNTEAFF

j_gene: TRBJ2-1
v_gene: TRBV5-4
d_gene: .
abundance: .
CDR3nt: TGTGCCAGCAGCTTGGAGGGGGGACAATACAATGAGCAGTTCTTC
CDR3aa: CASSLEGGQYNEQFF

j_gene: TRBJ2-7
v_gene: TRBV4-1
d_gene: TRBD1
abundance: .
CDR3nt: TGCGCCAGCAGTCCACGGGACAGGGGGGACGAGCAGTACTTC
CDR3aa: CASSPRDRGDEQYF

j_gene: TRBJ2-6
v_gene: TRBV28
d_gene: TRBD1
abundance: .
CDR3nt: TGTGCCAGCAGACAAGACAGGGCCCGGTCTGGGGCCAACGTCCTGACTTTC
CDR3aa: CASRQDRARSGANVLTF

j_gene: TRBJ2-2
v_gene: TRBV7-9
d_gene: TRBD1
abundance: once
CDR3nt: TGTGCCAGCAGCATAATTGACAGGGTCGGGGAGCTGTTTTTT
CDR3aa: CASSIIDRVGELFF

j_gene: TRBJ2-1
v_gene: TRBV15
d_gene: .
abundance: .
CDR3nt: TGTGCCACCAGCAGGGGGTCCTACAATGAGCAGTTCTTC
CDR3aa: CATSRGSYNEQFF

j_gene: TRBJ2-1
v_gene: TRBV28
d_gene: TRBD2
abundance: .
CDR3nt: TGTGCCAGCAGTCCCGGACTAGCGGCCTCCTACAATGAGCAGTTCTTC
CDR3aa: CASSPGLAASYNEQFF

j_gene: TRBJ2-7
v_gene: TRBV28
d_gene: TRBD2
abundance: .
CDR3nt: TGTGCCAGCAGCCCCTCTCTGGGGCGGGAGGGGGGCGAGCAGTACTTC
CDR3aa: CASSPSLGREGGEQYF

j_gene: TRBJ1-2
v_gene: TRBV6-5
d_gene: .
abundance: .
CDR3nt: TGTGCCAGCAGTATTGGGGGGGGCGCGAAGGGCTACACCTTC
CDR3aa: CASSIGGGAKGYTF

j_gene: TRBJ1-5
v_gene: TRBV28
d_gene: .
abundance: .
CDR3nt: TGTGCCAGCAGTTTAGGGTATACAGGCAGCAATCAGCCCCAGCATTTT
CDR3aa: CASSLGYTGSNQPQHF

j_gene: TRBJ1-1
v_gene: TRBV7-9
d_gene: .
abundance: .
CDR3nt: TGTGCCAGCAGCTTAGTAGGGGATGAGGGAGCTTTCTTT
CDR3aa: CASSLVGDEGAFF

j_gene: TRBJ2-1
v_gene: TRBV6-5
d_gene: TRBD2
abundance: .
CDR3nt: TGTGCCAGCAGTTATACTAGCGGGAGTACGAATGAGCAGTTCTTC
CDR3aa: CASSYTSGSTNEQFF

j_gene: TRBJ2-1
v_gene: TRBV7-2
d_gene: TRBD2
abundance: .
CDR3nt: TGTGCCAGCAGCATGACTAGCGGACCCGGGGATGAGCAGTTCTTC
CDR3aa: CASSMTSGPGDEQFF

j_gene: TRBJ2-3
v_gene: TRBV6-6
d_gene: TRBD2
abundance: .
CDR3nt: TGTGCCAGCAGTTATAGCGGGACGCAGTATTTT
CDR3aa: CASSYSGTQYF

j_gene: TRBJ2-5
v_gene: TRBV28
d_gene: TRBD1
abundance: .
CDR3nt: TGTGCCAGCAGTTTTGCAGGGGGCTGGACCCAGTACTTC
CDR3aa: CASSFAGGWTQYF

j_gene: TRBJ2-1
v_gene: TRBV7-9
d_gene: .
abundance: .
CDR3nt: TGTGCCAGCAGATCGGACCCCTACAATGAGCAGTTCTTC
CDR3aa: CASRSDPYNEQFF

j_gene: TRBJ2-1
v_gene: TRBV18
d_gene: .
abundance: .
CDR3nt: TGTGCCAGCTCACCCCAACCTAAGAATGAGCAGTTCTTC
CDR3aa: CASSPQPKNEQFF

j_gene: TRBJ2-7
v_gene: TRBV7-8
d_gene: .
abundance: .
CDR3nt: TGTGCCAGCAGACCGAGTTGGGCGGTCCCCTACGAGCAGTACTTC
CDR3aa: CASRPSWAVPYEQYF

j_gene: TRBJ2-2
v_gene: TRBV2
d_gene: .
abundance: .
CDR3nt: TGTGCCAGCCTCCACAGGGCCACCGGGGAGCTGTTTTTT
CDR3aa: CASLHRATGELFF

j_gene: TRBJ1-5
v_gene: TRBV6-1
d_gene: .
abundance: .
CDR3nt: TGTGCCAGCAGTGAGATCGGGGGCAATAGCAATCAGCCCCAGCATTTT
CDR3aa: CASSEIGGNSNQPQHF

j_gene: TRBJ2-4
v_gene: TRBV27
d_gene: .
abundance: .
CDR3nt: TGTGCCAGCAGTTTTTTCGGAGGGAACATTCAGTACTTC
CDR3aa: CASSFFGGNIQYF

j_gene: TRBJ1-3
v_gene: TRBV30
d_gene: .
abundance: .
CDR3nt: TGTGCCTGGAGCCCAGGCCTCTCTGGAAACACCATATATTTT
CDR3aa: CAWSPGLSGNTIYF

j_gene: TRBJ2-7
v_gene: TRBV4-1
d_gene: .
abundance: once
CDR3nt: TGCGCCAGCAGCCAAGAGAGGGGGAGGACCACCTACGAGCAGTACTTC
CDR3aa: CASSQERGRTTYEQYF

j_gene: TRBJ2-5
v_gene: TRBV19
d_gene: .
abundance: .
CDR3nt: TGTGCCAGTAGTATAGAGGTGGGGGAGACCTGGGCCCAGTACTTC
CDR3aa: CASSIEVGETWAQYF

j_gene: TRBJ2-1
v_gene: TRBV2
d_gene: TRBD2
abundance: .
CDR3nt: TGTGCCAGCAGTGGACTAGCGGGGGTATACAATGAGCAGTTCTTC
CDR3aa: CASSGLAGVYNEQFF

j_gene: TRBJ2-7
v_gene: TRBV7-8
d_gene: .
abundance: .
CDR3nt: TGTGCCAGCAGCGAGACCTACGAGCAGTACTTC
CDR3aa: CASSETYEQYF